This passage covers 2 T cell receptor beta chains from one sample sequenced in a study of shared clonotypes between healthy human individuals. TCRdb's copy holds only in-frame clones and misses some; the assay was immunoSEQ multiplex PCR. There are about 700,000 clones in the sample; about 90% occur only once, and 24% lies in the top ten. Naive CD8 cells comprised CD45RO-negative, CCR7-positively selected cells, excluding terminally differentiated effector memory CD45RA+ cells. The specimen sequenced was naive CD8+ T cells sorted from blood. All receptors derive from a man younger than 40 in good health.

The chain links TRBV30 to TRBJ2-7; TRBD2 matches 9 bases. Germline trimming cut 2 bases from V and 4 bases from J; bases unmatched to any gene: 3. Germline assignment: CDR1 GTSNPN and CDR2 SVGIG (reference sequence). This CDR3 is built from 13 residues. The CDR3, as DNA: TGTGCCTGGAGTATTAGCGGGAGTTACGAGCAGTACTTC. It yields the protein CAWSISGSYEQYF.

The chain links TRBV6-1 to TRBJ2-2; tentative D call: TRBD1 (8 bases). Between the trimmed V and J ends, which lost 6 bases and 9 bases, there was a span of 17 bases. The CDR3 totals 14 residues. CDR1 and CDR2 (germline): MNHNS, SASEGT. The CDR3 protein is CASRLQGGDRELFF. Written as DNA, the CDR3 is TGTGCCAGCAGGTTACAGGGGGGGGACCGGGAGCTGTTTTTT.